This note documents a single TCR beta chain sequence. Its antigen remains unknown. The sample belongs to a study of cytomegalovirus exposure and HLA in healthy donors. Findings and limits, study-wide: TCR beta V- and J-gene trimming, according to a later analysis, was linked to a missense DCLRE1C variant. Productive rates of about 87% or about 30% were seen for most TCR beta V segments in an earlier analysis.

CDR3 length: 14 residues. Looked up from germline, CDR1 is SGHTS and CDR2 is YDEGEE. Trimming left V 3 bases short and J 2 bases short, with 11 bases between. Use of 60 Vbeta and 13 Jbeta primers characterized the PCR. Sequencing used immunoSEQ multiplex PCR; TCRdb keeps in-frame clones, though not all of them. The sample yields 200,000 or so clones, of which the top ten take up less than 0.85%. This TCR came from a boy younger than 18 in good health and CMV-seronegative. The chain links TRBV5-8 to TRBJ1-2, with D tentatively TRBD1 (5 bases). Sequenced input: PBMCs. This CDR3 is CASSSWRGNYGYTF. The CDR3 nucleotides are TGTGCCAGCAGCTCGTGGAGGGGAAACTATGGCTACACCTTC.